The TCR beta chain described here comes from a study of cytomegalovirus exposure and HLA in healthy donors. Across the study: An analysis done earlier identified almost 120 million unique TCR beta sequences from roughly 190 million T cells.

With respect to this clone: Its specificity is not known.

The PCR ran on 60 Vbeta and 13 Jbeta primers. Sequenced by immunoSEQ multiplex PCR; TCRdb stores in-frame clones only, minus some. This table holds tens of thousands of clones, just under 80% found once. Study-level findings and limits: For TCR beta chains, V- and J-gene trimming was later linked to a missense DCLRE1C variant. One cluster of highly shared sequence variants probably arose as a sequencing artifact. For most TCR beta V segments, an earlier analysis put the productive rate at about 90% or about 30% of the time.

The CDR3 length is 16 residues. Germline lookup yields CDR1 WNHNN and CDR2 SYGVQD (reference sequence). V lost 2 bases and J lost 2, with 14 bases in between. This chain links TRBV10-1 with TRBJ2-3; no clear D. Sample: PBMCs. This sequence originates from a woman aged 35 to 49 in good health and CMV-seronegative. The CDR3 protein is CASSEGRHFYTDTQYF. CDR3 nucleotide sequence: TGCGCCAGCAGTGAGGGCCGACACTTTTACACAGATACGCAGTATTTT.